Sequencing of this T cell receptor beta chain was carried out in a study of post-analysis software for immune sequencing data. General observations from the study: Relative to controls, patients with multiple sclerosis showed significantly lower normalized Chao1 diversity. When patients were compared with controls, roughly five TRBV segments were more frequent, TRBV5-6, TRBV5-1 and TRBV20-1 among them.

This clonotype was detected many times. Its antigen is unidentified. Libraries were made from TCR beta cDNA, and they carried unique molecular identifiers. TCRdb reprocessed the PCR reads via MiXCR and lists one record per CDR3 protein. The sample carries hundreds of thousands of distinct CDR3 sequences, 55% to 60% recorded once. V shed 6 bases, J shed 2 bases, and the junction held 9 bases outside the gene matches. The CDR3 consists of 17 residues. The TCR sequence derives from a girl aged 2 to 9 with multiple sclerosis. This chain uses TRBV12-3 or TRBV12-4 with TRBJ2-7, with 14 bases lining up with TRBD2. Sequenced: blood. The CDR3 DNA reads TGTGCCAGCAGCCCCGGGACTAGCGGGAGAGGCGCCTACGAGCAGTACTTC. This gives the protein CASSPGTSGRGAYEQYF.